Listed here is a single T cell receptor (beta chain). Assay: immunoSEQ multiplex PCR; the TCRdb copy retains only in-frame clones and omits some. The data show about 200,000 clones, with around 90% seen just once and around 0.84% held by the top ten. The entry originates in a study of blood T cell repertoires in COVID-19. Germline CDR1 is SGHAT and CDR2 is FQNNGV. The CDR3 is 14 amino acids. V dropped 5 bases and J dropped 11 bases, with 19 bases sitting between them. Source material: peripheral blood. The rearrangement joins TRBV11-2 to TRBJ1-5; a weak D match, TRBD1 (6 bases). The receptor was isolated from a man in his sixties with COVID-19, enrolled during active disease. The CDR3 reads CASSPGANSLSQHF. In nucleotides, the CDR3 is TGTGCCAGCAGCCCAGGGGCTAATAGTTTGTCCCAGCATTTT.